Below, 26 T cell receptor beta chains from the same sample are listed, as sequenced in a study of blood T cell repertoires in COVID-19. Generated by immunoSEQ multiplex PCR, the TCRdb table keeps only in-frame clones and is missing some. The profile covers approximately 170,000 clones, with approximately 87% appearing a single time and about 10% taken by the ten largest. What was sequenced was peripheral blood. Receptors were obtained from a woman aged 55-69 years with COVID-19, enrolled during active disease.

The chain combines TRBV6-5 with TRBJ2-3; 10 bases match TRBD1. The CDR3 consists of 15 residues. CDR1 and CDR2 (germline): MNHEY, SVGAGI. Germline trimming cut 7 bases from V and 3 bases from J; bases unmatched to any gene: 7. Here the CDR3 DNA reads TGTGCCAGCAAGGGATTGGACAGGGGGACAGATACGCAGTATTTT. Its translation is CASKGLDRGTDTQYF.

J is TRBJ2-1 and V is TRBV2; 12 bases are shared with TRBD2. Losses at the gene ends were 6 bases for V and 6 bases for J; bases not matched to a gene: 6. Looked up from germline, CDR1 is SNHLY and CDR2 is FYNNEI. There are 15 residues in the CDR3. The CDR3 sequence: CASSLTSGSSNEQFF. The CDR3 DNA sequence: TGTGCCAGCAGCCTGACTAGCGGGAGTAGCAATGAGCAGTTCTTC.

The chain combines TRBV7-2 with TRBJ2-7; TRBD2 matches 9 bases. The germline CDR1 and CDR2 sequences are SGHTA and FQGNSA. The trim removed 1 base at V and 3 bases at J, leaving 10 bases unmatched. This CDR3 region has 17 residues. CDR3 DNA: TGTGCCAGCAGCTTAGGGACTAGCGCTCTTGGCTTCTACGAGCAGTACTTC. Translation: CASSLGTSALGFYEQYF.

The CDR3 reads CASSHRTAFEAFF. The CDR3 nucleotides read TGTGCCAGCAGCCACCGGACAGCCTTTGAAGCTTTCTTT. The chain has TRBV3-1 (or the pseudogene TRBV3-2) and TRBJ1-1; a weak D match, TRBD1 (6 bases). Trimming removed 3 bases from V and 7 bases from J, with 12 bases in between. Germline CDR1 reads LGHDT; CDR2 reads YNNKEL (reference sequence). The CDR3 has 13 amino acids.

The rearrangement uses TRBV10-3 and TRBJ2-7, with TRBD2 identical over 11 bases. CDR3 length: 16 amino acids. Trimming removed 0 bases from V and 6 bases from J; junction bases left unmatched: 7. Germline V gives CDR1 ENHRY, CDR2 SYGVKD. The CDR3 here is CAISESETSGIFEQYF. The CDR3 bases are TGTGCCATCAGTGAGTCGGAGACTAGCGGGATTTTCGAGCAGTACTTC.

The chain recombines TRBV27 with TRBJ2-7; tentative D call: TRBD1 (6 bases). V dropped 5 bases and J dropped 6 bases, with 20 bases sitting between them. CDR1 and CDR2 from the germline V gene are MNHEY and SMNVEV (reference sequence). This CDR3 comprises 15 residues. DNA of the CDR3: TGTGCCAGCAGTCCCTTCTCACAGGGCATGAGCGAGCAGTACTTC. Its protein product is CASSPFSQGMSEQYF.

This chain connects TRBV6-2 or TRBV6-3 to TRBJ2-2; D uncertain. Trimming removed 5 bases at V and 5 bases at J, with 9 bases between. The CDR3 has 13 residues. Germline CDR1 and CDR2: MNHEY and SVGEGT. The CDR3 DNA follows: TGTGCCAGCAGTATCCTTGAGACCGGGGAGCTGTTTTTT. This gives the protein CASSILETGELFF.

V is TRBV7-2 and J is TRBJ2-7, with D possibly TRBD2 on 6 matching bases. The CDR3 runs 13 residues. V lost 3 bases and J 7 bases, leaving 13 bases between the germline ends. The germline V gene has CDR1 SGHTA and CDR2 FQGNSA. The CDR3 DNA reads TGTGCCAGCAGCTTGGGGGGTTTGGGGGAGCAGTACTTC. It translates to CASSLGGLGEQYF.

The chain uses TRBV18 and TRBJ2-1; D perhaps matches TRBD2 (5 bases). Germline lookup yields CDR1 KGHSH and CDR2 LQKENI. This CDR3 is 14 amino acids long. V was cut by 3 bases and J by 0 bases, with 6 bases left in between. The CDR3 reads CASSPEGSYNEQFF. CDR3 nucleotide sequence: TGTGCCAGCTCACCCGAGGGCTCCTACAATGAGCAGTTCTTC. The full variable domain, completed using reference TRBV18 and TRBJ2-1, is NAGVMQNPRHLVRRRGQEARLRCSPMKGHSHVYWYRQLPEEGLKFMVYLQKENIIDESGMPKERFSAEFPKEGPSILRIQQVVRGDSAAYFCASSPEGSYNEQFFGPGTRLTVL.

The genes are TRBV27 and TRBJ1-1; D is ambiguous. CDR3 size: 15 residues. Trimming left V 0 bases short and J 5 bases short, with 13 bases between. The germline CDR1 and CDR2 sequences are MNHEY and SMNVEV (reference sequence). This CDR3 reads CASSLSRALGTEAFF. For the CDR3, the DNA is TGTGCCAGCAGTTTATCGAGGGCCCTAGGGACTGAAGCTTTCTTT.

This rearrangement joins TRBV27 to TRBJ2-1, with 12 bases lining up with TRBD2. The length of the CDR3 is 16 residues. Germline loops: CDR1 MNHEY, CDR2 SMNVEV (reference sequence). The J segment lost 5 bases and the V segment lost 2 bases, leaving 4 bases of the junction unmatched. As DNA, the CDR3 is TGTGCCAGCAGTTTAATACTAGCGGGAGGTAACAATGAGCAGTTCTTC. Its protein product is CASSLILAGGNNEQFF.

V is TRBV11-3 and J is TRBJ2-3; 9 bases fit TRBD2. Germline V lookup: CDR1 SGHNT, CDR2 YENEEA. The CDR3 length is 13 residues. V was pared by 5 bases and J by 13 bases, with 10 bases of the junction left unmatched. CDR3 loop: CASSPRGGTPEYF. Written as DNA, the CDR3 is TGTGCCAGCAGCCCGCGGGGGGGGACCCCTGAGTATTTT.

The V call is TRBV18, the J call TRBJ2-7; D may be TRBD2 (5 bases). This CDR3 comprises 12 residues. The germline V gene has CDR1 KGHSH and CDR2 LQKENI. The V end lost 5 bases, the J end lost 4 bases, and 9 bases lay between the germline ends. The CDR3 loop reads CASSIPGYEQYF. In nucleotides, the CDR3 is TGTGCCAGCTCAATTCCGGGGTACGAGCAGTACTTC.

This chain links TRBV6-6 with TRBJ1-1, with a possible D match to TRBD1 (5 bases). Per the germline V gene, CDR1 is MNHNY and CDR2 is SVGAGI (reference sequence). Trimming removed 6 bases at V and 0 bases at J, with 8 bases between. The CDR3 extends over 13 amino acids. CDR3 DNA: TGTGCCAGCAGAACAGGAATGAACACTGAAGCTTTCTTT. Encoded protein: CASRTGMNTEAFF.

This chain connects TRBV11-3 to TRBJ2-7; possible D gene TRBD2, 5 bases. Trimming took off 5 bases at V and 1 base at J, with 9 bases between the two ends. The length of the CDR3 is 13 residues. The germline V gene encodes CDR1 SGHNT and CDR2 YENEEA. DNA for the CDR3: TGTGCCAGCAGCCCCGAGGGTTCCTACGAGCAGTACTTC. It specifies CASSPEGSYEQYF.

The chain is built from TRBV29-1 and TRBJ1-3; 8 bases are a match to TRBD1. This CDR3 comprises 16 residues. Germline V gene data show CDR1 as SQVTM and CDR2 as ANQGSEA. V lost 5 bases to trimming and J lost 0 bases; unmatched junction nucleotides: 9. The CDR3 DNA reads TGCAGCGTTACCGACAGGGGCCCTCGCTCTGGAAACACCATATATTTT. This codes for CSVTDRGPRSGNTIYF.

In nucleotides, the CDR3 is TGTGCCAGCAGCCAAAATGAAGGGAGCGGAAACGAGCAGTACTTC. Translating it yields CASSQNEGSGNEQYF. The rearrangement joins TRBV4-2 to TRBJ2-7; D perhaps matches TRBD2 (5 bases). The CDR3 spans 15 residues. V lost 2 bases and J 5 bases, leaving 16 bases between the germline ends. CDR1 and CDR2 (germline): LGHNA, YNFKEQ.

The chain uses TRBV5-1 and TRBJ1-3; 7 positions agree with TRBD1. Trimming cost V 3 bases and J 2 bases; bases outside gene matches: 2. The CDR3 totals 14 residues. Germline assignment: CDR1 SGHRS and CDR2 YFSETQ. This CDR3 is CASSSQGTGNTIYF. The CDR3, as DNA: TGCGCCAGCAGCTCACAGGGGACTGGAAACACCATATATTTT.

The chain has TRBV6-5 and TRBJ1-2; 8 bases match TRBD1. V shed 6 bases and J 2 bases; nucleotides not matched to a gene: 8. CDR3 length: 15 amino acids. Germline assignment: CDR1 MNHEY and CDR2 SVGAGI. CDR3 bases: TGTGCCAGCAGGGCTTTGGACAGGGCAAACTATGGCTACACCTTC. It specifies CASRALDRANYGYTF.

The chain has TRBV5-4 and TRBJ2-1; D is undetermined. V dropped 4 bases and J dropped 9 bases, with 8 bases sitting between them. The length of the CDR3 is 11 residues. From germline, CDR1 is SGHNT and CDR2 YYREEE (reference sequence). The CDR3 is CASSRLGEQFF. In DNA, the CDR3 is TGTGCCAGCAGCCGACTCGGTGAGCAGTTCTTC.

The chain recombines TRBV5-4 with TRBJ1-6; 7 nucleotides line up with TRBD1. The J segment lost 7 bases and the V segment lost 5 bases, leaving 3 bases of the junction unmatched. Germline assignment: CDR1 SGHNT and CDR2 YYREEE (reference sequence). This CDR3 is built from 13 residues. CDR3 DNA: TGTGCCAGCAGTGGGGACAGAAATTCACCCCTCCACTTT. This encodes CASSGDRNSPLHF. Supplemented by reference TRBV5-4 and TRBJ1-6, the full variable domain reads ETGVTQSPTHLIKTRGQQVTLRCSSQSGHNTVSWYQQALGQGPQFIFQYYREEENGRGNFPPRFSGLQFPNYSSELNVNALELDDSALYLCASSGDRNSPLHFGNGTRLTVT.

The chain uses TRBV7-3 and TRBJ2-3, with 10 bases aligning to TRBD2. J was trimmed by 2 bases and V by 1 base; bases with no gene match: 6. From germline, CDR1 is SGHTA and CDR2 FQGTGA. CDR3 length: 17 residues. For the CDR3, the DNA is TGTGCCAGCAGCTTAATTCAAGGACTAGCGGACACAGATACGCAGTATTTT. It specifies CASSLIQGLADTDTQYF.

The gene calls are TRBV5-1 and TRBJ1-2; 9 positions match TRBD1. The V segment lost 4 bases and the J segment 8 bases; nucleotides outside the gene matches: 21. The germline V gene has CDR1 SGHRS and CDR2 YFSETQ. CDR3 size: 18 residues. The CDR3 DNA is TGCGCCAGCAGCCATTTATTGGGACAGGGAGCCGCCGGGGGAGGCTACACCTTC. Translated: CASSHLLGQGAAGGGYTF.

The chain combines TRBV7-6 with TRBJ1-1; D possibly corresponds to TRBD1 (5 bases). This CDR3 has 12 residues. Between the trimmed V and J ends, which lost 8 bases and 4 bases, there was a span of 11 bases. The germline gives CDR1 SGHVS, CDR2 FNYEAQ. The CDR3 coding sequence is TGTGCCAGCGCAGGGCCGGTCACTGAAGCTTTCTTT. Amino acid sequence: CASAGPVTEAFF.

J is TRBJ1-2 and V is TRBV27, with a possible D match to TRBD1 (6 bases). The germline V gene encodes CDR1 MNHEY and CDR2 SMNVEV (reference sequence). The CDR3 has 17 residues. Trimming removed 2 bases at V and 6 bases at J, with 22 bases between. CDR3 DNA sequence: TGTGCCAGCAGTTTAATAAAGTTCGGCAGGGGTACCGATGGCTACACCTTC. Its protein is CASSLIKFGRGTDGYTF.

The chain combines TRBV18 with TRBJ2-1; 8 positions match TRBD2. CDR3 length: 16 residues. With V trimmed by 1 base and J by 6 bases, 8 bases remained unmatched. Germline CDR1 and CDR2: KGHSH and LQKENI. CDR3 protein: CASSPQREIGSNEQFF. The CDR3 DNA follows: TGTGCCAGCTCACCACAGCGGGAGATTGGCTCCAATGAGCAGTTCTTC. Combining the CDR3 with reference TRBV18 and TRBJ2-1 gives the whole variable domain NAGVMQNPRHLVRRRGQEARLRCSPMKGHSHVYWYRQLPEEGLKFMVYLQKENIIDESGMPKERFSAEFPKEGPSILRIQQVVRGDSAAYFCASSPQREIGSNEQFFGPGTRLTVL.